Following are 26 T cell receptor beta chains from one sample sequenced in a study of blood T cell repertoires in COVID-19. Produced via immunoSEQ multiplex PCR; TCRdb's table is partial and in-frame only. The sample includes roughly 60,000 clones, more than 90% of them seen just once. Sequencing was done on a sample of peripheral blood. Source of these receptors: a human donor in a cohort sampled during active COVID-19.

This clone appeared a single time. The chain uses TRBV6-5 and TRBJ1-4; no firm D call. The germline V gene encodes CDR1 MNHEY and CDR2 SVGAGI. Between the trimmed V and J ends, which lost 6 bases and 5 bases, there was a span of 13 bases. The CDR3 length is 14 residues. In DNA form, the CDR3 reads TGTGCCAGCAGCCGGACTTCCAAGAATGAAAAACTGTTTTTT. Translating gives CASSRTSKNEKLFF.

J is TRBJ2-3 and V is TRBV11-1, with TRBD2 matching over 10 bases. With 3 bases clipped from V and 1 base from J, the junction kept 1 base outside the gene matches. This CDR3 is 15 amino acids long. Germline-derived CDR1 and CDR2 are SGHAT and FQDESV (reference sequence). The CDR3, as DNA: TGTGCCAGCAGCTTCACTAGCGGGGGCACAGATACGCAGTATTTT. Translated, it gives CASSFTSGGTDTQYF.

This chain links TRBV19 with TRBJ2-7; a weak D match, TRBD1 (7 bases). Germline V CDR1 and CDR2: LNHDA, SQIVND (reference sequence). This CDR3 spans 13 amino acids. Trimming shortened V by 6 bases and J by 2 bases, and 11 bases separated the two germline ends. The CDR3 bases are TGTGCCAGTAGCACAGGGGAGGCCTACGAGCAGTACTTC. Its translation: CASSTGEAYEQYF.

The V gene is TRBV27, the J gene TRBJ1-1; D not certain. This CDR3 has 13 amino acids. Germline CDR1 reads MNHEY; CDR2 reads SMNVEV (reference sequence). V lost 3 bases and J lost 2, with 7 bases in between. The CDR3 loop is CASSFAINTEAFF. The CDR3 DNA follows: TGTGCCAGCAGTTTTGCTATTAACACTGAAGCTTTCTTT.

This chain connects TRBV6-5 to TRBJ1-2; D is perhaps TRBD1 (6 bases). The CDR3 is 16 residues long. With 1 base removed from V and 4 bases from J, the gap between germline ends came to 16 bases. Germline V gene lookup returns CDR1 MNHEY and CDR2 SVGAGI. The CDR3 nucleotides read TGTGCCAGCAGTTACTTCACAGGGCCCCAACCCTATGGCTACACCTTC. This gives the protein CASSYFTGPQPYGYTF.

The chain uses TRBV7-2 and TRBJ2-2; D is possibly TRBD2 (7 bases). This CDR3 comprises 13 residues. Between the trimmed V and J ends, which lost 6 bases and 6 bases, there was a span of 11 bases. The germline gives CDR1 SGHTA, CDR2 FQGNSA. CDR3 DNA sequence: TGTGCCAGCAGTGAGGGGGGGGCCGGGGAGCTGTTTTTT. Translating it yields CASSEGGAGELFF.

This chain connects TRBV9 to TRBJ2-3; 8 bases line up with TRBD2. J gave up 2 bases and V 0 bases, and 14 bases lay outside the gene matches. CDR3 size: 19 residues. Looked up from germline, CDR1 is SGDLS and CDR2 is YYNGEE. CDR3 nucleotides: TGTGCCAGCAGCGTAGTTCCCACTAGCGGAGTAAGGGACACAGATACGCAGTATTTT. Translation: CASSVVPTSGVRDTDTQYF.

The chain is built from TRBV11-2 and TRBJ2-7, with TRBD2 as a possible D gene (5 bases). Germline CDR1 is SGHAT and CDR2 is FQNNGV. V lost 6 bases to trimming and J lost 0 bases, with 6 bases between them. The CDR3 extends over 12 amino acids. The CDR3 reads CASSRGSYEQYF. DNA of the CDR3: TGTGCCAGCAGTCGGGGCTCCTACGAGCAGTACTTC.

CDR3 protein: CASSSQRRNTEAFF. In nucleotides, the CDR3 is TGTGCCAGTAGTTCCCAAAGGAGGAACACTGAAGCTTTCTTT. The genes are TRBV19 and TRBJ1-1; no firm D call. Trimming cost V 5 bases and J 1 base, with 11 bases left between them. The CDR3 runs to 14 residues. The germline CDR1 and CDR2 sequences are LNHDA and SQIVND (reference sequence).

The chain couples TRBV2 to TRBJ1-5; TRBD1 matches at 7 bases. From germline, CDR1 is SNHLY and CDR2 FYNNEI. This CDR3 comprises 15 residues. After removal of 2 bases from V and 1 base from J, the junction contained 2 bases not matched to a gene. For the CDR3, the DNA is TGTGCCAGCAGTGAAATGGGACAGAGCAATCAGCCCCAGCATTTT. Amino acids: CASSEMGQSNQPQHF.

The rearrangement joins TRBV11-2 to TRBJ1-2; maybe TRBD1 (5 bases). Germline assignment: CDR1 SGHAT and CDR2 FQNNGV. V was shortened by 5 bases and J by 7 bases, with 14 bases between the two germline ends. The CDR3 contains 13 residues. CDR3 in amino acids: CASSTSRTLGYTF. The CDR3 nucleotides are TGTGCCAGCAGCACCTCGAGGACACTTGGCTACACCTTC.

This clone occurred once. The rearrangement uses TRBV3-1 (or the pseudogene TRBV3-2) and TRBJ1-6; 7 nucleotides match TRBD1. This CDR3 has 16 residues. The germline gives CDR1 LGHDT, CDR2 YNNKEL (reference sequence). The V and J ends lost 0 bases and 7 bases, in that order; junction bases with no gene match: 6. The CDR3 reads CASSQEGQGENSPLHF. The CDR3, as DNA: TGTGCCAGCAGCCAAGAGGGCCAGGGGGAGAATTCACCCCTCCACTTT.

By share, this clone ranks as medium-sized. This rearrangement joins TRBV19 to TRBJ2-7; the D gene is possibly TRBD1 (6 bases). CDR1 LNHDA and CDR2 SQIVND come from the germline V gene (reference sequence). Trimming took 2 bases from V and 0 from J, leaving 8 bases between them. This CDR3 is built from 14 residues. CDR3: CASSISTGSYEQYF. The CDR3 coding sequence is TGTGCCAGTAGTATATCGACAGGCTCCTACGAGCAGTACTTC. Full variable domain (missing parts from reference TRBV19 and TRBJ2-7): DGGITQSPKYLFRKEGQNVTLSCEQNLNHDAMYWYRQDPGQGLRLIYYSQIVNDFQKGDIAEGYSVSREKKESFPLTVTSAQKNPTAFYLCASSISTGSYEQYFGPGTRLTVT.

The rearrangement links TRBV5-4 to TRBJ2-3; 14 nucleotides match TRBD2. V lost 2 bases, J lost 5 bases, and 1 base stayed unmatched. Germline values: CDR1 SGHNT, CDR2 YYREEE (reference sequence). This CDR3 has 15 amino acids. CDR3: CASSFGLAGGDTQYF. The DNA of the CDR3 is TGTGCCAGCAGCTTCGGACTAGCGGGGGGAGATACGCAGTATTTT.

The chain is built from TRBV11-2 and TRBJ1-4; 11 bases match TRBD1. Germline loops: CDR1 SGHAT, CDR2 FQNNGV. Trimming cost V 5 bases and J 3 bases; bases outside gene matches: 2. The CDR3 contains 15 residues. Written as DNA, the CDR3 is TGTGCCAGCAGCCTGGGACAGGGGGCTAATGAAAAACTGTTTTTT. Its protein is CASSLGQGANEKLFF.

For the CDR3, the DNA is TGTGCCAGCAGCTTTCGCCCAGGGGCACCTCTATCGAACACCGGGGAGCTGTTTTTT. It yields the protein CASSFRPGAPLSNTGELFF. This chain uses TRBV7-3 with TRBJ2-2; D may be TRBD1 (6 bases). The CDR3 runs 19 residues. CDR1 SGHTA and CDR2 FQGTGA come from the germline V gene. V was trimmed by 3 bases and J by 0 bases, leaving 20 bases between them.

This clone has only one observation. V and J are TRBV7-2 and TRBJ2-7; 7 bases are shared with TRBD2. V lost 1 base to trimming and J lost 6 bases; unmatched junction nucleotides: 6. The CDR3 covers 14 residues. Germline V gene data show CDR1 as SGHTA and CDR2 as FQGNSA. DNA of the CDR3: TGTGCCAGCAGCTTAGTGAGAACGGGAGGCGAGCAGTACTTC. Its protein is CASSLVRTGGEQYF.

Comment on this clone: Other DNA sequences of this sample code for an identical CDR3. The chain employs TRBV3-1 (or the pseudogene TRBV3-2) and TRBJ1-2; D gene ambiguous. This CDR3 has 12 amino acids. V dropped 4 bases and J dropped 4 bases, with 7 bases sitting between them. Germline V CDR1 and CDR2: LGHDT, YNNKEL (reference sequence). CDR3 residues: CASSLLGYGYTF. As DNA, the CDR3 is TGTGCCAGCAGCCTCCTCGGCTATGGCTACACCTTC.

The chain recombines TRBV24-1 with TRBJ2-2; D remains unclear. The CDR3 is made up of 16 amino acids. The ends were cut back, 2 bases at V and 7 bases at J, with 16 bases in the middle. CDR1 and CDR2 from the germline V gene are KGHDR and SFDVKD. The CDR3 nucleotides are TGTGCCACCAGTGATTCAAGAAGAGCGCGCAGCGGGGAGCTGTTTTTT. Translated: CATSDSRRARSGELFF.

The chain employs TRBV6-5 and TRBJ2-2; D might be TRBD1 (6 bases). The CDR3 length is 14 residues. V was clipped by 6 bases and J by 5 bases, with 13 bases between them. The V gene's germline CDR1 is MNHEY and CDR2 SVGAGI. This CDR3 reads CASRGQTGTGELFF. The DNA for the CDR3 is TGTGCCAGCAGGGGCCAAACAGGGACCGGGGAGCTGTTTTTT.

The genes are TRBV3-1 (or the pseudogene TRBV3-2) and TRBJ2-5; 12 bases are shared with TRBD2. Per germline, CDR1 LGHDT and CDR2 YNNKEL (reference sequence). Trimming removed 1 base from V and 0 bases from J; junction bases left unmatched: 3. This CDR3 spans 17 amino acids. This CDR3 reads CASSQGTSGDNQETQYF. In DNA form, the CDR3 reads TGTGCCAGCAGCCAAGGGACTAGCGGGGACAACCAAGAGACCCAGTACTTC.

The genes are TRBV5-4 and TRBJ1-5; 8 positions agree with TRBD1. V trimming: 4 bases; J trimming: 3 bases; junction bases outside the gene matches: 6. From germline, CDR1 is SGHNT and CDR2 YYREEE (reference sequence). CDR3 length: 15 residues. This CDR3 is CASSKDREDNQPQHF. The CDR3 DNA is TGTGCCAGCAGCAAGGACAGGGAGGACAATCAGCCCCAGCATTTT. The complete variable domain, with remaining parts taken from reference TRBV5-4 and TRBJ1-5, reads ETGVTQSPTHLIKTRGQQVTLRCSSQSGHNTVSWYQQALGQGPQFIFQYYREEENGRGNFPPRFSGLQFPNYSSELNVNALELDDSALYLCASSKDREDNQPQHFGDGTRLSIL.

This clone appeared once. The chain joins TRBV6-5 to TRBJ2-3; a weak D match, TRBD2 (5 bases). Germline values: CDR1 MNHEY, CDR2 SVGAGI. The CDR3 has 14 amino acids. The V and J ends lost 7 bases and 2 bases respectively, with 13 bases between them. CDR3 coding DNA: TGTGCCAGCAAGGAGGATCAGGCCACAGATACGCAGTATTTT. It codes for CASKEDQATDTQYF.

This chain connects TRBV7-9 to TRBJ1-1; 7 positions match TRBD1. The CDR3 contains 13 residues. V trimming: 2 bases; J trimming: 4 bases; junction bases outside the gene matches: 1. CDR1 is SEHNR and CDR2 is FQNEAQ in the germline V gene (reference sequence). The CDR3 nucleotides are TGTGCCAGCAGCTTACAGGGGGGCACTGAAGCTTTCTTT. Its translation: CASSLQGGTEAFF.

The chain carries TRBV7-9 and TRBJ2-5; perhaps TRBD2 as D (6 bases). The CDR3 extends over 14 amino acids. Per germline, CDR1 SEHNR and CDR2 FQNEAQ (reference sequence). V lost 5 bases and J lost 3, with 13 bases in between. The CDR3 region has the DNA TGTGCCAGCAGCCCGTGGAGGGGAAAAGAGACCCAGTACTTC. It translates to CASSPWRGKETQYF.

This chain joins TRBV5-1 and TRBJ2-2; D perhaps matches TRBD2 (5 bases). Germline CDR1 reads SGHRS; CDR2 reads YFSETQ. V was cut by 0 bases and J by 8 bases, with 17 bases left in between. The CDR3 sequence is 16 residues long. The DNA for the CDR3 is TGCGCCAGCAGCTTGGTCGGTCCCATAGGGAGTGGGGAGCTGTTTTTT. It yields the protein CASSLVGPIGSGELFF.